The present T cell receptor (beta chain) was sequenced within a study of blood T cell repertoires in COVID-19. Sequencing was performed with immunoSEQ multiplex PCR; in TCRdb, only in-frame clones are kept and a portion is missing. The table lists approximately 100,000 clones, over 75% of them singletons, with approximately 29% in the top ten. The specimen was peripheral blood. This sequence was found in a woman older than 75 with acute or convalescent COVID-19.

The CDR3 DNA follows: TGTGCCAGTAGTATTAACAGAAATCAGCCCCAGCATTTT. Translated, it gives CASSINRNQPQHF. The rearrangement joins TRBV19 to TRBJ1-5; no clear D. The V end lost 3 bases, the J end lost 4 bases, and 7 bases lay between the germline ends. Germline values: CDR1 LNHDA, CDR2 SQIVND (reference sequence). The CDR3 totals 13 residues.